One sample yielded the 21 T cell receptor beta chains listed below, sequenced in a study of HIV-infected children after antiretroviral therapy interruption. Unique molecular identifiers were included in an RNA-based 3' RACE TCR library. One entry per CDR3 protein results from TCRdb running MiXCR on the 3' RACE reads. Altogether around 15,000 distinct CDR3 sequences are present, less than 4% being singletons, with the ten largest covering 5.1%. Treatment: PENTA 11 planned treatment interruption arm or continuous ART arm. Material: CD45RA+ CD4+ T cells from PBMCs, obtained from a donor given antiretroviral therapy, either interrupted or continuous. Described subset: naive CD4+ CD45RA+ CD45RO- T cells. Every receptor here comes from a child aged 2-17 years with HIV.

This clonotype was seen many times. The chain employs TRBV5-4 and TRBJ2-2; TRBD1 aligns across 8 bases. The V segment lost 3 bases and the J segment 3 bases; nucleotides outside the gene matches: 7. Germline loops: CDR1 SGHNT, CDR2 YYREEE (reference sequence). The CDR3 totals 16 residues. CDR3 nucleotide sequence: TGTGCCAGCAGCTCCGCAGGACAGGGTCACACCGGGGAGCTGTTTTTT. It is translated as CASSSAGQGHTGELFF.

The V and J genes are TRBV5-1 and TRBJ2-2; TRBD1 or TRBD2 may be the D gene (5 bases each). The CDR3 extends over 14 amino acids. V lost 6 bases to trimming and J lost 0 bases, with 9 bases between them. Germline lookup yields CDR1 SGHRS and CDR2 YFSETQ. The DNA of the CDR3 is TGCGCCAGCATTCGGGGCACGAACACCGGGGAGCTGTTTTTT. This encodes CASIRGTNTGELFF. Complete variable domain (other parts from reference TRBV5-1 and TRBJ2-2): KAGVTQTPRYLIKTRGQQVTLSCSPISGHRSVSWYQQTPGQGLQFLFEYFSETQRNKGNFPGRFSGRQFSNSRSEMNVSTLELGDSALYLCASIRGTNTGELFFGEGSRLTVL.

The CDR3 DNA reads TGTGCCACCATGTTGGGCGGGGCCGCGAATGAAAAACTGTTTTTT. Protein product: CATMLGGAANEKLFF. The gene calls are TRBV10-3 and TRBJ1-4, with D possibly matching TRBD1 (5 bases). V was trimmed by 10 bases and J by 5 bases, leaving 20 bases between them. The CDR3 runs 15 residues. Germline values: CDR1 ENHRY, CDR2 SYGVKD.

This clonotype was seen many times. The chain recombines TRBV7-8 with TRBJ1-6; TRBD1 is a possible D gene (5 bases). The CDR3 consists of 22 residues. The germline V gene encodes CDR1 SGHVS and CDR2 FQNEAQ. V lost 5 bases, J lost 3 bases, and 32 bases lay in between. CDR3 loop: CASSPRVLGGLASGNYNSPLHF. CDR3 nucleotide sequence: TGTGCCAGCAGCCCCAGGGTTTTGGGTGGTCTGGCGTCCGGAAACTATAATTCACCCCTCCACTTT.

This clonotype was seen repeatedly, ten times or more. The CDR3 sequence is CANNQGGPSWEQYF. CDR3 coding DNA: TGTGCCAACAATCAAGGGGGCCCTTCCTGGGAGCAGTACTTC. The V and J genes are TRBV7-4 and TRBJ2-7, with 7 nucleotides matching TRBD1. The CDR3 spans 14 residues. V lost 10 bases and J lost 7; bases outside the gene matches: 16. Germline CDR1 reads SGHVT; CDR2 reads SQSDAQ.

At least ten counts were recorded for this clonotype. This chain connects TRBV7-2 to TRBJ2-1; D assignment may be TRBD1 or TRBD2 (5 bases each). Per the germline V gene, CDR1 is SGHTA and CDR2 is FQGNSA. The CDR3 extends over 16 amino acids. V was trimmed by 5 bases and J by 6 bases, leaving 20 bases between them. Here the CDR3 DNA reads TGTGCCAGCAGCCCTACCGGGACGGCAGTGGTCAATGAGCAGTTCTTC. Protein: CASSPTGTAVVNEQFF.

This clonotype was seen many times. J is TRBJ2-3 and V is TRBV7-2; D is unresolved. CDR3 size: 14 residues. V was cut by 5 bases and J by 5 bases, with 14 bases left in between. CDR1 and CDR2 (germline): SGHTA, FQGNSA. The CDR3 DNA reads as TGTGCCAGCAGCCTGACGGCAATGGGAGATACGCAGTATTTT. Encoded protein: CASSLTAMGDTQYF.

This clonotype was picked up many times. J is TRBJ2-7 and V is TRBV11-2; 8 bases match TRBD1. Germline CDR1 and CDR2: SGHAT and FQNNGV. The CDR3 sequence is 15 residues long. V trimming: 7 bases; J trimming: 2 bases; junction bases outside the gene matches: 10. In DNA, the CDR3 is TGTGCCAGCATAAGAGGACAGGGCAGACCCTACGAGCAGTACTTC. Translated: CASIRGQGRPYEQYF.

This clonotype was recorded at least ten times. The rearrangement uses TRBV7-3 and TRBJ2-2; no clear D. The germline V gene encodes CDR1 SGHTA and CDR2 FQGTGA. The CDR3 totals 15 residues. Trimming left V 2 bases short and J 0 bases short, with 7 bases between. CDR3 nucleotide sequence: TGTGCCAGCAGCTTAGGTAGTTCGAACACCGGGGAGCTGTTTTTT. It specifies CASSLGSSNTGELFF.

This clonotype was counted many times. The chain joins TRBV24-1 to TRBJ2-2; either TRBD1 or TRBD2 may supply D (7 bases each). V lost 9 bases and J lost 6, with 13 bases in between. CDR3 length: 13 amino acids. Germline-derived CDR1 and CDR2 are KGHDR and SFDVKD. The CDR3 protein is CATSGGEAGELFF. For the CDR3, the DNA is TGTGCCACCTCAGGGGGGGAGGCCGGGGAGCTGTTTTTT.

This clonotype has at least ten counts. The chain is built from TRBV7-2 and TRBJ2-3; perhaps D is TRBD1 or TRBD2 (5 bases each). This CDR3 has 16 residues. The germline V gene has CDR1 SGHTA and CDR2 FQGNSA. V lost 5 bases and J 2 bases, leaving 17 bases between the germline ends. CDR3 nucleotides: TGTGCCAGCAGCCGCATTCTGGGGGTGCCCACAGATACGCAGTATTTT. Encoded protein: CASSRILGVPTDTQYF. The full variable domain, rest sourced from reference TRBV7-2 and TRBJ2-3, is GAGVSQSPSNKVTEKGKDVELRCDPISGHTALYWYRQSLGQGLEFLIYFQGNSAPDKSGLPSDRFSAERTGGSVSTLTIQRTQQEDSAVYLCASSRILGVPTDTQYFGPGTRLTVL.

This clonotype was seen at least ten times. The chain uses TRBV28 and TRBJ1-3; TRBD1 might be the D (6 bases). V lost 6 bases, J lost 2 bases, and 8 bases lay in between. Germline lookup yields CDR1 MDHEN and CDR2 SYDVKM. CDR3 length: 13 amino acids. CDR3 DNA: TGTGCCAGCAGAGGGACAACTGGAAACACCATATATTTT. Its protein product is CASRGTTGNTIYF.

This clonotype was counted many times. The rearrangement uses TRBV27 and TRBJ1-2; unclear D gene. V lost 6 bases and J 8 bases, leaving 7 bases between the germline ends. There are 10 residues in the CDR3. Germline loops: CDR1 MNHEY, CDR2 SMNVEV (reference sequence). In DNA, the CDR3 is TGTGCCAGCAGGGGAGGGGGCTACACCTTC. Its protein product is CASRGGGYTF.

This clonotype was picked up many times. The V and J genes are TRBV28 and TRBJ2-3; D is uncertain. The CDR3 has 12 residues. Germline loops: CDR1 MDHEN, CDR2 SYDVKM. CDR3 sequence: CGARGLTDTQYF. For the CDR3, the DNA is TGTGGCGCACGAGGCCTCACAGATACGCAGTATTTT.

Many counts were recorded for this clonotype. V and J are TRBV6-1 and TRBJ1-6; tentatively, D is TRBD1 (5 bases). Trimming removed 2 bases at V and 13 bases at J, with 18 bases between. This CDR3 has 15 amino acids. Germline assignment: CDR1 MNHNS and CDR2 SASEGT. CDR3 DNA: TGTGCCAGCAGTGAAACGTTTCAGGGCTGGCGGCCCCTCCACTTT. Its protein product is CASSETFQGWRPLHF.

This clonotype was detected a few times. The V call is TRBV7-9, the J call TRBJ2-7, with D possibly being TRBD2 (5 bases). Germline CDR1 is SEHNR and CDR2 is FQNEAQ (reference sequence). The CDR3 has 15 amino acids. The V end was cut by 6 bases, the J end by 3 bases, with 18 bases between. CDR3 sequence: CASSKLHFGDYEQYF. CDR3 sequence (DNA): TGTGCCAGCAGTAAACTACACTTCGGGGACTACGAGCAGTACTTC.

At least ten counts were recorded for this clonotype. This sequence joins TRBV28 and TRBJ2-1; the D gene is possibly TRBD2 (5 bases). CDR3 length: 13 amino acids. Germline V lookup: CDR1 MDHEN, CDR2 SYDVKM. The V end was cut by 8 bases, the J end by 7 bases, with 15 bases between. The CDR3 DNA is TGTGCCAGCCTCAGCGGTGGTTATAATGAGCAGTTCTTC. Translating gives CASLSGGYNEQFF.

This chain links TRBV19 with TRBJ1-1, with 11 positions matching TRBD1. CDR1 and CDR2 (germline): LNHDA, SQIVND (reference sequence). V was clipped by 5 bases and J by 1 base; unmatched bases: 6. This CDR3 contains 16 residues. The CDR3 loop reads CASSPGQGARNTEAFF. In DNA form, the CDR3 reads TGTGCCAGTAGTCCCGGACAGGGGGCGAGGAACACTGAAGCTTTCTTT.

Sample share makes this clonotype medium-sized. The CDR3 spells CASSLRDRGLWSRNQPQHF. The CDR3 nucleotides are TGTGCCAGCAGTTTACGGGACAGGGGGCTTTGGTCTCGCAATCAGCCCCAGCATTTT. The V gene is TRBV12-3 or TRBV12-4, the J gene TRBJ1-5; the match to TRBD1 covers 12 bases. The V segment lost 2 bases and the J segment 2 bases; nucleotides outside the gene matches: 10. CDR3 length equals 19 residues.

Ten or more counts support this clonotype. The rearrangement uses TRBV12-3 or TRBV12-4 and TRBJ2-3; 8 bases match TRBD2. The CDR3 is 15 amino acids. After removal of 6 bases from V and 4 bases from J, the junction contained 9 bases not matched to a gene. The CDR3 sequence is CASRQRGGLADTQYF. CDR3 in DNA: TGTGCCAGCAGGCAACGGGGGGGCCTCGCAGATACGCAGTATTTT.

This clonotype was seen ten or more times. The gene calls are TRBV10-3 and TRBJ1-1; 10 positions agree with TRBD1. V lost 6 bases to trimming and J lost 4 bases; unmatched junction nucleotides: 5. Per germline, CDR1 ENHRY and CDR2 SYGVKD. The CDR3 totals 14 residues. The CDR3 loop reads CAISRGQGSTEAFF. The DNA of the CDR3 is TGTGCCATCAGCCGGGGACAGGGGTCCACTGAAGCTTTCTTT.